The 27 T cell receptor beta chains listed next were all sequenced from one sample in a study of memory CD4+ T cells and cytomegalovirus serostatus. The sort gate was single viable CD3+CD4+CD8-CD45RO+ cells for memory CD4+ T cells. TCRdb keeps only in-frame clones here, not all; method: immunoSEQ multiplex PCR. In the table there are roughly 86,000 clones, 80% of which are singletons. Sequenced input: memory CD4+ T cells from blood. These TCRs come from an adult in good health and CMV-seropositive.

The chain is built from TRBV5-4 and TRBJ1-4, with a weak D call TRBD1 (5 bases). The CDR3 length is 14 residues. Germline V gene sequence: CDR1 SGHNT, CDR2 YYREEE (reference sequence). The ends were cut back, 4 bases at V and 8 bases at J, with 15 bases in the middle. The CDR3 bases are TGTGCCAGCAGCCTCCAAGGGGCGGAAGAAAAACTGTTTTTT. Its protein product is CASSLQGAEEKLFF.

The V gene is TRBV4-1, the J gene TRBJ2-1; D uncertain. Germline-derived CDR1 and CDR2 are MGHRA and YSYEKL. V gave up 3 bases and J gave up 9 bases, with 15 bases separating them. The CDR3 extends over 14 amino acids. The CDR3 nucleotides are TGCGCCAGCAGCCAGGCCCCCCCGGGCGGTGAGCAGTTCTTC. It is translated as CASSQAPPGGEQFF.

V is TRBV19 and J is TRBJ2-1; 8 positions agree with TRBD2. V shed 4 bases and J 1 base; nucleotides not matched to a gene: 6. The CDR3 runs to 16 residues. Looked up from germline, CDR1 is LNHDA and CDR2 is SQIVND (reference sequence). CDR3: CASSSHAGGSYNEQFF. CDR3 nucleotides: TGTGCCAGTAGTAGTCATGCGGGAGGATCCTACAATGAGCAGTTCTTC.

The chain recombines TRBV4-2 with TRBJ2-7; a weak D match, TRBD2 (6 bases). The germline V gene has CDR1 LGHNA and CDR2 YNFKEQ. The CDR3 spans 13 residues. Deletions cut 0 bases from V and 7 bases from J, with 10 bases between. The DNA of the CDR3 is TGTGCCAGCAGCCAAGAAGGAGGGTGGGAGCAGTACTTC. Protein: CASSQEGGWEQYF.

The rearrangement links TRBV9 to TRBJ1-4; tentatively, D is TRBD1 (6 bases). The CDR3 has 15 amino acids. With 4 bases removed from V and 2 bases from J, the gap between germline ends came to 12 bases. CDR1 is SGDLS and CDR2 is YYNGEE in the germline V gene. The CDR3 sequence is CASSYRDNTNEKLFF. The CDR3 coding sequence is TGTGCCAGCAGCTACAGGGACAATACTAATGAAAAACTGTTTTTT.

This clone was counted a single time. As DNA, the CDR3 is TGTGCCAGCAGTGAAAGAAGAGGACCGTTTTCCTACGAGCAGTACTTC. This gives the protein CASSERRGPFSYEQYF. V and J are TRBV6-1 and TRBJ2-7; no firm D call. CDR1 and CDR2 from the germline V gene are MNHNS and SASEGT. The CDR3 has 16 residues. The V gene lost 2 bases and the J gene lost 1 base, with 15 bases spanning the gap.

This sequence joins TRBV6-5 and TRBJ2-5, with 9 bases fitting TRBD1. V shed 6 bases and J 3 bases; nucleotides not matched to a gene: 8. Germline CDR1 reads MNHEY; CDR2 reads SVGAGI. CDR3 length equals 15 residues. CDR3 protein: CASSPPGQGKETQYF. CDR3 nucleotide sequence: TGTGCCAGCAGCCCTCCGGGACAGGGTAAAGAGACCCAGTACTTC.

V usage is TRBV7-2 and J usage is TRBJ2-7, with 9 bases that match TRBD2. The CDR3 loop spans 14 amino acids. V lost 7 bases to trimming and J lost 3 bases; unmatched junction nucleotides: 7. Germline values: CDR1 SGHTA, CDR2 FQGNSA. CDR3 sequence reads: CASTPTSGHYEQYF. The DNA for the CDR3 is TGTGCCAGCACCCCGACTAGCGGCCACTACGAGCAGTACTTC.

This chain connects TRBV19 to TRBJ1-1; TRBD1 is a possible D gene (5 bases). Trimming shortened V by 5 bases and J by 4 bases, and 17 bases separated the two germline ends. The length of the CDR3 is 15 residues. Germline V gene sequence: CDR1 LNHDA, CDR2 SQIVND (reference sequence). Here the CDR3 DNA reads TGTGCCAGTAGTCCCCCGGGCGAGGGGCTCACTGAAGCTTTCTTT. Encoded protein: CASSPPGEGLTEAFF.

The chain joins TRBV5-4 to TRBJ2-7, with TRBD2 as a possible D gene (6 bases). V was trimmed by 0 bases and J by 1 base, leaving 14 bases between them. The CDR3 consists of 16 residues. CDR1 SGHNT and CDR2 YYREEE come from the germline V gene (reference sequence). The CDR3 loop is CASSLDGGVVSYEQYF. CDR3 DNA sequence: TGTGCCAGCAGCTTGGACGGGGGAGTAGTTTCCTACGAGCAGTACTTC.

This rearrangement joins TRBV7-2 to TRBJ2-7; D perhaps matches TRBD2 (6 bases). The CDR3 contains 15 residues. V was shortened by 3 bases and J by 2 bases, with 14 bases between the two germline ends. Germline values: CDR1 SGHTA, CDR2 FQGNSA. The CDR3: CASSFFSGATYEQYF. CDR3 nucleotide sequence: TGTGCCAGCAGCTTTTTCTCGGGAGCCACCTACGAGCAGTACTTC.

This chain uses TRBV6-1 with TRBJ1-3; D is ambiguous. Germline loops: CDR1 MNHNS, CDR2 SASEGT. Trimming left V 1 base short and J 0 bases short, with 10 bases between. The CDR3 loop spans 16 amino acids. CDR3 amino acids: CASSEGLSYSGNTIYF. The CDR3 DNA sequence: TGTGCCAGCAGTGAAGGGTTGAGTTACTCTGGAAACACCATATATTTT.

The CDR3 loop is CASSLFWPTYFSGNTIYF. The DNA for the CDR3 is TGTGCCAGCAGCTTGTTCTGGCCCACGTACTTCTCTGGAAACACCATATATTTT. This rearrangement joins TRBV5-6 to TRBJ1-3; D remains unclear. Deletions cut 1 base from V and 0 bases from J, with 17 bases between. Germline V lookup: CDR1 SGHDT, CDR2 YYEEEE. The CDR3 loop spans 18 amino acids.

This chain links TRBV5-6 with TRBJ1-5; 9 bases agree with TRBD1. The germline V gene encodes CDR1 SGHDT and CDR2 YYEEEE. V gave up 0 bases and J gave up 6 bases; unmatched junction bases: 7. The CDR3 runs to 16 residues. CDR3 bases: TGTGCCAGCAGCTTGGCAACAGGGGGCGTCGGTCAGCCCCAGCATTTT. Encoded protein: CASSLATGGVGQPQHF.

This chain links TRBV9 with TRBJ2-5; 8 nucleotides agree with TRBD2. Germline CDR1 SGDLS, CDR2 YYNGEE. The CDR3 loop spans 15 amino acids. V lost 4 bases to trimming and J lost 5 bases; unmatched junction nucleotides: 10. CDR3 DNA sequence: TGTGCCAGCAGCATTACAGCGGGCGGGGGGGAGACCCAGTACTTC. Encoded protein: CASSITAGGGETQYF.

V usage is TRBV28 and J usage is TRBJ1-5; 8 positions match TRBD1. The germline V gene encodes CDR1 MDHEN and CDR2 SYDVKM. Losses at the gene ends were 6 bases for V and 4 bases for J; bases not matched to a gene: 5. The CDR3 is 14 residues long. This chain's CDR3 is CASSSGQGNQPQHF. DNA of the CDR3: TGTGCCAGCAGCTCCGGACAGGGAAATCAGCCCCAGCATTTT.

The chain carries TRBV6-1 and TRBJ2-5; no reliable D call. Germline V gene lookup returns CDR1 MNHNS and CDR2 SASEGT. The CDR3 extends over 12 amino acids. The germline V and J ends were trimmed by 0 bases and 4 bases, with 3 bases remaining between them. CDR3 region: CASSEATETQYF. CDR3 DNA: TGTGCCAGCAGTGAAGCGACAGAGACCCAGTACTTC.

The rearrangement uses TRBV7-2 and TRBJ1-3; D is perhaps TRBD1 (5 bases). The CDR3 runs 16 residues. The ends were cut back, 3 bases at V and 0 bases at J, with 12 bases in the middle. Germline V gene sequence: CDR1 SGHTA, CDR2 FQGNSA. The DNA for the CDR3 is TGTGCCAGCAGCTTTCTCAGGGTGTACTCTGGAAACACCATATATTTT. Translation gives CASSFLRVYSGNTIYF.

The CDR3 loop is CASSGQNNEQFF. The CDR3 DNA is TGTGCCAGCAGTGGGCAGAACAATGAGCAGTTCTTC. The rearrangement links TRBV2 to TRBJ2-1; the D is unclear. The CDR3 has 12 residues. Germline V lookup: CDR1 SNHLY, CDR2 FYNNEI. Trimming left V 4 bases short and J 5 bases short, with 6 bases between.

This chain joins TRBV9 and TRBJ1-4; weak D call: TRBD1 (5 bases). CDR1 and CDR2 from the germline V gene are SGDLS and YYNGEE. Trimming left V 0 bases short and J 8 bases short, with 14 bases between. This CDR3 comprises 15 residues. This CDR3 is CASSVAEGRAEKLFF. For the CDR3, the DNA is TGTGCCAGCAGCGTAGCCGAGGGGCGGGCGGAAAAACTGTTTTTT.

This CDR3 reads CASSLAVSGNTIYF. In DNA, the CDR3 is TGCGCCAGCAGCTTGGCAGTCTCTGGAAACACCATATATTTT. The V and J genes are TRBV5-1 and TRBJ1-3; D not certain. From germline, CDR1 is SGHRS and CDR2 YFSETQ. Trimming cost V 0 bases and J 0 bases, with 4 bases left between them. The CDR3 length is 14 residues.

There are a few counts of this clone. The chain combines TRBV28 with TRBJ1-1, with D hard to call. V lost 4 bases and J lost 3, with 9 bases in between. CDR1 is MDHEN and CDR2 is SYDVKM in the germline V gene. The CDR3 contains 13 residues. In nucleotides, the CDR3 is TGTGCCAGCAGTTCTGACTTCTACACTGAAGCTTTCTTT. Protein product: CASSSDFYTEAFF.

The CDR3 spells CASSFRGNIQYF. CDR3 nucleotide sequence: TGTGCCAGCAGCTTTCGGGGGAACATTCAGTACTTC. The J gene is TRBJ2-4, the V gene TRBV7-2; maybe TRBD2 (6 bases). There are 12 residues in the CDR3. Per germline, CDR1 SGHTA and CDR2 FQGNSA. Trimming took off 3 bases at V and 7 bases at J, with 7 bases between the two ends.

The rearrangement links TRBV6-6 to TRBJ2-5; 10 bases line up with TRBD2. Germline CDR1 is MNHNY and CDR2 is SVGAGI (reference sequence). The J segment lost 3 bases and the V segment lost 2 bases, leaving 3 bases of the junction unmatched. This CDR3 comprises 15 residues. CDR3 DNA: TGTGCCAGCAGTTACCCTAGCGGGAGTAAAGAGACCCAGTACTTC. It encodes CASSYPSGSKETQYF.

This chain connects TRBV6-5 to TRBJ2-5, with D perhaps TRBD1 (8 bases). V lost 0 bases and J lost 5, with 16 bases in between. CDR1 is MNHEY and CDR2 is SVGAGI in the germline V gene. The CDR3 loop spans 16 amino acids. CDR3 coding DNA: TGTGCCAGCAGTTACTCGGCACAGGGGGGAGGGGAGACCCAGTACTTC. This codes for CASSYSAQGGGETQYF.

V gene TRBV14 combines with J gene TRBJ2-3, with 7 bases identical to TRBD2. The CDR3 has 14 amino acids. Germline assignment: CDR1 SGHDN and CDR2 FVKESK. V lost 2 bases to trimming and J lost 2 bases; unmatched junction nucleotides: 1. The CDR3 sequence is CASSQRGVTDTQYF. In nucleotides, the CDR3 is TGTGCCAGCAGCCAACGGGGGGTCACAGATACGCAGTATTTT.

V gene TRBV4-1 combines with J gene TRBJ1-4; the D is unclear. Trimming removed 1 base from V and 8 bases from J, with 14 bases in between. The CDR3 sequence is 15 residues long. CDR1 and CDR2 from the germline V gene are MGHRA and YSYEKL. This chain's CDR3 is CASSQAGGSGEKLFF. In nucleotides, the CDR3 is TGCGCCAGCAGCCAAGCTGGTGGGTCCGGAGAAAAACTGTTTTTT.